The 20 T cell receptor beta chains below were found in one sample sequenced in a study of blood T cell repertoires in COVID-19 (TCRdb year 2020). The library relied on the immunoSEQ multiplex PCR assay. In its TCRdb copy, this immuneACCESS table keeps in-frame sequences only and misses some clones. Where compared with another copy, unresolved V genes explain less than half of these, and the others have no known cause. Present in this sample are over 250,000 clones, roughly 86% of which were seen just once. The top ten hold around 1% of the sample. Sequencing was performed on PBMCs or T cells enriched from blood (not recorded which). Receptor source: a woman aged 25 to 39 who had recovered from COVID-19.

The chain links TRBV29-1 to TRBJ2-1; perhaps TRBD1 as D (5 bases). Germline CDR1 is SQVTM and CDR2 is ANQGSEA. Trimming left V 3 bases short and J 0 bases short, with 12 bases between. This CDR3 contains 15 residues. CDR3 nucleotide sequence: TGCAGCGTTGAGGGTCCCCAGGGCTCCTACAATGAGCAGTTCTTC. Translated: CSVEGPQGSYNEQFF.

The gene calls are TRBV28 and TRBJ2-3, with a possible D match to TRBD2 (6 bases). The CDR3 extends over 14 amino acids. V was clipped by 4 bases and J by 2 bases, with 10 bases between them. The germline V gene has CDR1 MDHEN and CDR2 SYDVKM. CDR3 nucleotides: TGTGCCAGCAGTTCGCGGGAAATCACAGATACGCAGTATTTT. Its translation is CASSSREITDTQYF.

The chain carries TRBV9 and TRBJ2-1; D is unclear. CDR3 length: 10 amino acids. Looked up from germline, CDR1 is SGDLS and CDR2 is YYNGEE. V lost 3 bases, J lost 12 bases, and 7 bases lay in between. The CDR3 region is CASSGRRQFF. For the CDR3, the DNA is TGTGCCAGCAGCGGGAGACGGCAGTTCTTC.

The chain recombines TRBV24-1 with TRBJ1-5, with 10 bases fitting TRBD1. The J call may be mistaken, given a closer DNA end match to TRBJ2-3. Germline V gene lookup returns CDR1 KGHDR and CDR2 SFDVKD. The CDR3 length is 17 residues. In DNA, the CDR3 is TGTGCCACCACCTCGACAGGGGGCCTATTTGGCAATCAGCCCCAGTATTTT. It encodes CATTSTGGLFGNQPQYF.

V gene TRBV10-3 combines with J gene TRBJ2-5; no firm D call. V lost 6 bases and J lost 1, with 18 bases in between. Germline lookup yields CDR1 ENHRY and CDR2 SYGVKD. This CDR3 spans 16 amino acids. For the CDR3, the DNA is TGTGCCATCAGCCCCTTCGTGGGCTCCCCCCAAGAGACCCAGTACTTC. It specifies CAISPFVGSPQETQYF.

V gene TRBV15 combines with J gene TRBJ2-7, with D possibly TRBD1 on 6 matching bases. CDR3 size: 15 residues. CDR1 is LNHNV, CDR2 YYDKDF, per germline (reference sequence). The V end was cut by 1 base, the J end by 3 bases, with 13 bases between. The CDR3 bases are TGTGCCACCAGCAGAGGGTCGGACAGCTTCTACGAGCAGTACTTC. This codes for CATSRGSDSFYEQYF. Filled out from reference TRBV15 and TRBJ2-7, the complete variable domain reads DAMVIQNPRYQVTQFGKPVTLSCSQTLNHNVMYWYQQKSSQAPKLLFHYYDKDFNNEADTPDNFQSRRPNTSFCFLDIRSPGLGDTAMYLCATSRGSDSFYEQYFGPGTRLTVT.

V usage is TRBV9 and J usage is TRBJ2-3; 10 positions match TRBD2. The CDR3 contains 18 residues. J gave up 2 bases and V 1 base, and 10 bases lay outside the gene matches. Germline V gene lookup returns CDR1 SGDLS and CDR2 YYNGEE. This CDR3 reads CASSVPQTSGIDTDTQYF. CDR3 DNA sequence: TGTGCCAGCAGCGTACCGCAAACTAGCGGGATCGACACAGATACGCAGTATTTT.

This clone appeared once. This sequence joins TRBV9 and TRBJ2-1, with 8 bases lining up with TRBD2. The CDR3 spans 16 residues. Trimming at V came to 0 bases and at J to 8 bases, leaving 10 bases not matched to a gene. The germline V gene encodes CDR1 SGDLS and CDR2 YYNGEE. Here the CDR3 DNA reads TGTGCCAGCAGCGTAGATAGCGGGGTAGTTGCTTATGAGCAGTTCTTC. Encoded protein: CASSVDSGVVAYEQFF.

The chain employs TRBV5-1 and TRBJ2-3; TRBD2 matches 9 bases. After removal of 0 bases from V and 6 bases from J, the junction contained 8 bases not matched to a gene. Germline CDR1 SGHRS, CDR2 YFSETQ. The CDR3 is made up of 16 amino acids. The CDR3 protein is CASSLVWSGRRDTQYF. The CDR3 bases are TGCGCCAGCAGCTTGGTGTGGAGCGGGAGGAGGGATACGCAGTATTTT.

CDR3 sequence: CASSGQRPPYGYTF. The CDR3 DNA is TGTGCCAGCAGTGGACAAAGGCCCCCGTATGGCTACACCTTC. This chain connects TRBV27 to TRBJ1-2, with D perhaps TRBD1 (5 bases). CDR1 and CDR2 (germline): MNHEY, SMNVEV (reference sequence). The CDR3 sequence is 14 residues long. Trimming left V 5 bases short and J 5 bases short, with 15 bases between.

This clone was recorded once. The chain links TRBV7-2 to TRBJ2-4; TRBD2 matches 10 bases. The CDR3 totals 16 residues. Trimming removed 4 bases from V and 6 bases from J; junction bases left unmatched: 9. Per germline, CDR1 SGHTA and CDR2 FQGNSA. CDR3 in DNA: TGTGCCAGCAGCTCCCCCATAGCGGGGGGCCTAAACATTCAGTACTTC. This sequence encodes CASSSPIAGGLNIQYF.

The gene calls are TRBV5-1 and TRBJ2-7, with TRBD2 identical over 8 bases. Per the germline V gene, CDR1 is SGHRS and CDR2 is YFSETQ. The CDR3 consists of 14 residues. The junction had 6 bases not matched to a gene; V was cut back by 0 bases and J by 7 bases. Here the CDR3 reads CASSLVGREGEQYF. CDR3 nucleotide sequence: TGCGCCAGCAGCTTGGTGGGACGGGAGGGAGAGCAGTACTTC.

V is TRBV7-2 and J is TRBJ2-3; TRBD1 agrees at 12 bases. V lost 5 bases and J lost 4; bases outside the gene matches: 13. There are 18 residues in the CDR3. The V gene's germline CDR1 is SGHTA and CDR2 FQGNSA. CDR3 amino acids: CASSQGPRDRGPSDTQYF. CDR3 DNA: TGTGCCAGCAGCCAAGGCCCGAGGGACAGGGGGCCGTCAGATACGCAGTATTTT.

This clone is a singleton in its sample. At one of its ends the junction is not consistent with the germline gene, which may arise from a read error. Other DNA sequences in the same sample also yield this CDR3. The J gene is TRBJ1-2, the V gene TRBV28; 7 positions match TRBD1. From germline, CDR1 is MDHEN and CDR2 SYDVKM. This CDR3 spans 15 amino acids. CDR3 coding DNA: TGCGCCAGCAGTTTATGGAGGGACAGCTTCTATGGCTACACCTTC. Protein sequence: CASSLWRDSFYGYTF.

There are a few counts of this clone. The chain has TRBV4-1 and TRBJ2-1; the D gene is possibly TRBD2 (6 bases). This CDR3 region has 14 residues. Trimming cost V 2 bases and J 13 bases, with 18 bases left between them. The germline gives CDR1 MGHRA, CDR2 YSYEKL. Written as DNA, the CDR3 is TGCGCCAGCAGCCAACCGACGGAGGGGCCGGTACAGTTCTTC. It codes for CASSQPTEGPVQFF.

The chain employs TRBV24-1 and TRBJ1-2, with D perhaps matching TRBD1 (6 bases). The CDR3 is 15 residues long. Germline V gene lookup returns CDR1 KGHDR and CDR2 SFDVKD. Deletions cut 2 bases from V and 2 bases from J, with 11 bases between. CDR3 amino acids: CATSDSGQWNYGYTF. The DNA for the CDR3 is TGTGCCACCAGTGATTCTGGACAGTGGAACTATGGCTACACCTTC.

V usage is TRBV10-3 and J usage is TRBJ2-1, with D possibly matching TRBD1 (5 bases). Germline V gene data show CDR1 as ENHRY and CDR2 as SYGVKD. V was cut by 10 bases and J by 0 bases, with 25 bases left in between. The CDR3 loop spans 18 amino acids. The CDR3 DNA is TGTGCCACCTTGATCCGGGTTGGGGCCCCAAGCTCCTACAATGAGCAGTTCTTC. It specifies CATLIRVGAPSSYNEQFF.

This clone was seen a single time. The rearrangement links TRBV27 to TRBJ2-4; D is possibly TRBD1 (5 bases). Germline V gives CDR1 MNHEY, CDR2 SMNVEV (reference sequence). V lost 4 bases, J lost 1 base, and 11 bases lay in between. The CDR3 contains 15 residues. The CDR3 loop reads CASSSGSNAKNIQYF. The CDR3 DNA reads as TGTGCCAGCAGTTCAGGGTCCAACGCCAAAAACATTCAGTACTTC.

The chain has TRBV28 and TRBJ2-3; TRBD2 is a possible D gene (5 bases). The CDR3 spans 13 residues. The V end was cut by 9 bases, the J end by 3 bases, with 13 bases between. CDR1 and CDR2 (germline): MDHEN, SYDVKM. For the CDR3, the DNA is TGTGCCAGTGAGGAGGACGTGACAGATACGCAGTATTTT. This encodes CASEEDVTDTQYF.

This CDR3 is CASSLIGTEKDTQYF. The CDR3 nucleotides are TGTGCCAGCAGTTTGATAGGGACTGAGAAAGATACGCAGTATTTT. This chain uses TRBV27 with TRBJ2-3; possibly TRBD2 for D (6 bases). Germline values: CDR1 MNHEY, CDR2 SMNVEV (reference sequence). The CDR3 consists of 15 residues. V was clipped by 3 bases and J by 5 bases, with 15 bases between them.